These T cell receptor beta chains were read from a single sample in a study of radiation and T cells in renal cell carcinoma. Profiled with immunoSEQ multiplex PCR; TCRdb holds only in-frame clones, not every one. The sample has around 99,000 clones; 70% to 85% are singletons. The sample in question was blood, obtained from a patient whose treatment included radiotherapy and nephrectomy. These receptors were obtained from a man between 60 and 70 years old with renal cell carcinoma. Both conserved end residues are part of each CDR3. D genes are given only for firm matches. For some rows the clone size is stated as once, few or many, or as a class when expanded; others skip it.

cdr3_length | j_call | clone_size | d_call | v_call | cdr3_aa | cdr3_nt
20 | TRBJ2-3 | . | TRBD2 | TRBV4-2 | CASSQDWGSGSGTFTDTQYF | TGTGCCAGCAGCCAAGATTGGGGAAGCGGGAGCGGGACCTTCACAGATACGCAGTATTTT
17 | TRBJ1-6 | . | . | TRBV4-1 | CASSQETPRSTNSPLHF | TGCGCCAGCAGCCAAGAAACACCCAGGAGTACTAATTCACCCCTCCACTTT
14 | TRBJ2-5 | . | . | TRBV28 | CASSGGQGRETQYF | TGTGCCAGCAGTGGGGGTCAGGGGCGGGAGACCCAGTACTTC
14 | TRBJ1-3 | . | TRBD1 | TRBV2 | CASRTGVTGNTIYF | TGTGCCAGCAGGACAGGGGTAACTGGAAACACCATATATTTT
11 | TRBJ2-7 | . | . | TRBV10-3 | CAISHSYEQYF | TGTGCCATCAGTCACTCCTACGAGCAGTACTTC
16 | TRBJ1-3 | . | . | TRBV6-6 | CASSYSIPEGGYTIYF | TGTGCCAGCAGTTACTCGATCCCTGAGGGGGGGTACACCATATATTTT
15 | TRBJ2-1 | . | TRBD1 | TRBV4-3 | CASSLGTGVLNEQFF | TGCGCCAGCAGCCTCGGGACAGGGGTTCTGAATGAGCAGTTCTTC
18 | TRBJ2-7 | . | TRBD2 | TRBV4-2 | CASSQFPSGTSGSYEQYF | TGTGCCAGCAGCCAATTCCCCTCCGGGACTAGCGGGAGTTACGAGCAGTACTTC
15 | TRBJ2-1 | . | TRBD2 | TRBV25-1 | CASSERTSVGNEQFF | TGTGCCAGCAGTGAACGGACTAGCGTGGGCAATGAGCAGTTCTTC
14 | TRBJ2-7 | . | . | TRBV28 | CASSEEGLTYEQYF | TGTGCCAGCTCTGAGGAGGGATTAACCTACGAGCAGTACTTC
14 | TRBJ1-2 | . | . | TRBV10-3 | CAISESRVGIGYTF | TGTGCCATCAGTGAGTCCCGTGTCGGGATTGGCTACACCTTC
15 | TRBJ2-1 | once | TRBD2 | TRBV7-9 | CASSQGLAAGNEQFF | TGTGCCAGCAGCCAAGGACTAGCGGCGGGTAATGAGCAGTTCTTC
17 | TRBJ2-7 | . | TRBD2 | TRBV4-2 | CASSQGGLAGPQYEQYF | TGTGCCAGCAGCCAAGGGGGACTAGCGGGCCCTCAGTACGAGCAGTACTTC
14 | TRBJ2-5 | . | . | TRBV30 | CAWSGQTNQETQYF | TGTGCCTGGAGTGGACAGACTAACCAAGAGACCCAGTACTTC
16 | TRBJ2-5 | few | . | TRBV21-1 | CASSKASLAGMKTQYF | TGTGCCAGCAGCAAAGCCTCCCTAGCGGGAATGAAGACCCAGTACTTC
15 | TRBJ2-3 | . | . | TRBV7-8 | CASSLVTGSTDTQYF | TGTGCCAGCAGCTTAGTCACAGGGAGCACAGATACGCAGTATTTT
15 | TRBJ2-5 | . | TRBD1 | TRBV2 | CASSEGRQGAGTQYF | TGTGCCAGCAGTGAAGGTCGACAGGGGGCAGGGACCCAGTACTTC
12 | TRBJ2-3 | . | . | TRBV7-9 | CASRRSTDTQYF | TGTGCCAGCAGAAGATCCACAGATACGCAGTATTTT
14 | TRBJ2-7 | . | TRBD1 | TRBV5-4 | CASSLGRGPYEQYF | TGTGCCAGCAGCTTGGGCAGGGGGCCTTACGAGCAGTACTTC
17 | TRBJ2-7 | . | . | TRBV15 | CATSRDLFRDLNYEQYF | TGTGCCACCAGCAGAGACCTATTCCGGGACTTAAACTACGAGCAGTACTTC
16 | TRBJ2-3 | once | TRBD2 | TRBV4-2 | CASSQGPGLATDTQYF | TGTGCCAGCAGCCAAGGCCCGGGACTAGCGACGGATACGCAGTATTTT
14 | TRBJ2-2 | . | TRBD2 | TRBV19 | CASSIGLAAGELFF | TGTGCCAGTAGTATCGGACTAGCAGCCGGGGAGCTGTTTTTT
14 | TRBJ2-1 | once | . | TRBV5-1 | CASGPESSYNEQFF | TGCGCCAGCGGGCCGGAGTCCTCCTACAATGAGCAGTTCTTC
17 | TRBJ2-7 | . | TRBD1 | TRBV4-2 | CASSQASWDRGGDEQYF | TGTGCCAGCAGCCAGGCAAGTTGGGACAGGGGCGGGGACGAGCAGTACTTC
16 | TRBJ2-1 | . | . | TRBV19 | CASSYTSGVSYNEQFF | TGTGCCAGTAGTTATACCAGCGGAGTATCCTACAATGAGCAGTTCTTC
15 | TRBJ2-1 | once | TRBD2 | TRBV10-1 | CASRPGGSPYNEQFF | TGCGCCAGCAGGCCAGGCGGGAGCCCCTACAATGAGCAGTTCTTC
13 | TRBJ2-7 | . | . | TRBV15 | CATSNSGPSEQYF | TGTGCCACCAGTAATTCGGGACCCAGCGAGCAGTACTTC
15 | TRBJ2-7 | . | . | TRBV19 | CASSISGTTRYEQYF | TGTGCCAGTAGTATATCGGGGACAACACGCTACGAGCAGTACTTC
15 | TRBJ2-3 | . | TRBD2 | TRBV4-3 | CASSQERGWADTQYF | TGCGCCAGCAGCCAAGAGCGGGGGTGGGCAGATACGCAGTATTTT
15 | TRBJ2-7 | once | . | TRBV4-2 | CASSQPRELHYEQYF | TGTGCCAGCAGCCAACCCAGGGAACTACACTACGAGCAGTACTTC
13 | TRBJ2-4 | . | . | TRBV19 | CASSRDGVNIQYF | TGTGCCAGTAGTCGGGACGGGGTAAACATTCAGTACTTC
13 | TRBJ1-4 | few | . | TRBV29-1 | CSVASGFDEKLFF | TGCAGCGTTGCCTCTGGGTTTGATGAAAAACTGTTTTTT
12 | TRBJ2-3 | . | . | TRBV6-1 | CASSEGTDTQYF | TGTGCCAGCAGTGAAGGTACAGATACGCAGTATTTT
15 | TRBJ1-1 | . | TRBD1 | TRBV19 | CASSKDREGYTEAFF | TGTGCCAGTAGTAAAGACAGGGAGGGATACACTGAAGCTTTCTTT
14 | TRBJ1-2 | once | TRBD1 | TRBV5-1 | CASSFGDREAGYTF | TGCGCCAGCAGCTTCGGGGACAGGGAAGCTGGCTACACCTTC
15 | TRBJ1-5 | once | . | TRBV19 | CASSRGEYSNQPQHF | TGTGCCAGTAGTAGGGGCGAGTATAGCAATCAGCCCCAGCATTTT